This record covers a single T cell receptor (beta chain). Its antigen is unknown. No quality values exist for individual bases; no much larger clone is one base distant. CD8 naive samples were obtained by positive selection for CCR7 among CD45RO-negative cells, yielding a CD45RA+CCR7+ population from which TemRA cells were excluded. The donors were healthy, HIV-negative adults who had no recently reported acute infections or vaccinations. All donors were Caucasian adults living in Nashville, Tennessee, USA. Blood was collected by leukapheresis, and PBMCs were isolated by Ficoll-Histopaque density gradient centrifugation and then cryopreserved in liquid nitrogen vapor phase. Analytical flow cytometry was used to check the purity and quantity of each magnetically sorted T cell population. Genomic DNA was isolated from each sorted fraction and quantified by UV absorbance on a Nanodrop 2000c. Using the deep immunoSEQ assay, multiplex PCR amplified TCR CDR3 regions from genomic DNA. Genomic DNA extracted from each cell subset was distributed evenly over all wells of several immunoSEQ 96-well plates, and each plate served as one replicate. For sorted subsets, each replicate PCR was loaded with about 200 ng genomic DNA, equivalent to 25,000 to 35,000 T cell genomes. Purified libraries were measured with a Qubit 3.0 fluorometer, size-checked on a Bioanalyzer 2100, and measured again with the KAPA Library Quantification kit. Every immunoSEQ 96-well plate was sequenced on a separate single-read 150-cycle Illumina NextSeq 550 flow cell. The authors' analysis ran thus. Because the immunoSEQ output included only junctional sequences and no quality scores, the filtering could not be the same as the filtering used for full-length reads. To assign V/J genes and CDR3, sequences were annotated using PyIR, a Python wrapper for IgBLAST v1.9, with IMGT germline references. Any read was removed if the V/J assignment was weak (E-value above 1e-6), the CDR3 was missing, or the read contained stop codons, out-of-frame junctions, or ambiguous translated residues. V3J clonotypes were defined by identical inferred V gene, J gene, and CDR3 amino acid sequence. Percentage overlap between repertoires was computed as shared unique clonotypes divided by the size of the smaller repertoire. RTK rarefaction, the Chao1 estimator, and Recon v2.1 estimates of unobserved clonotypes were used to assess repertoire richness. Generation probabilities for all TCRbeta clonotypes obtained by the gDNA method from a handful of donors were computed using OLGA. As stored in TCRdb, this immuneACCESS dataset retains in-frame rearrangements with V and J assigned. A fraction of the clones does not appear; measured against another copy, unresolved V genes explain less than half of the discrepancy, and the remainder lacks a known reason. Clone size and the V and J calls come from that table; the DNA yielded D and trimming. This sample has some 2,100,000 clones in its table, and 93% of those were observed once. Approximately 1.7% of the sample is held by the ten biggest clonotypes.

The data originate from a study of shared clonotypes between healthy human individuals (dated by TCRdb to 2018 to 2021). Broadly, across the study: The cohort included three men and a couple of women between 18 and 49 years of age. Blood TCR repertoires of about five healthy adults were deeply sequenced to estimate repertoire size and the extent of clonotype sharing between individuals. To increase sequencing depth and limit assay-specific biases, different laboratories used diverse techniques to prepare libraries and sequence TCR repertoires. For each donor, CD4 naive and CD4 memory were each run on three plates, CD8 naive on two plates, and CD8 memory on one plate. Between about 0.85 and 8.9 billion PBMCs per donor were obtained by leukapheresis. The study at large found these results: Compared with non-shared clonotypes, the clonotypes found in all four sorted-subset donors had higher generation probabilities. Naive subsets generally had larger estimated clonotype richness than memory subsets did. Rarefaction of sorted-subset datasets indicated incomplete sequencing despite the large sequencing depth. Across a handful of donors, roughly 5.4% of naive CD4, roughly 3.3% of naive CD8, around 2.1% of memory CD4, and roughly 0.4% of memory CD8 clonotypes were shared. Pairwise subsampling led to the expectation that sequencing depth would affect the degree of clonotype sharing among donors. Sampling was restricted to blood, and TCR repertoires in tissues likely differ from the TCR repertoires found in blood. Because the study included only a small number of donors, the genetic and exposure-history diversity represented was limited.

The germline V gene (reference sequence) supplies CDR1 SEHNR and CDR2 FQNEAQ. The cysteine opens and the phenylalanine closes a CDR3 of 15 amino acids. The retained sequence is limited to the CDR3, 45 bases, with the frame set at the first base. V lost 4 bases and J lost 6 bases, and the count of bases not matched to a germline gene is 6. Source material: naive CD8+ T cells from PBMCs. The sample's cell subset or site label is to be understood as: CD45RA+CCR7+. The chain uses TRBV7-9 and TRBJ2-1, with 10 middle bases fitting TRBD2. This receptor was obtained from a man aged 18 to 29 in good health. Some clones in this sample may be carry-over from other donors' samples. The CDR3 reads as follows: CASSSGTSVLNEQFF. The nucleotides read TGTGCCAGCAGCTCCGGGACTAGCGTTCTCAATGAGCAGTTCTTC. The variable domain in full, with residues beyond the CDR3 obtained from the reference TRBV7-9 and TRBJ2-1 genes, is DTGVSQNPRHKITKRGQNVTFRCDPISEHNRLYWYRQTLGQGPEFLTYFQNEAQLEKSRLLSDRFSAERPKGSFSTLEIQRTEQGDSAMYLCASSSGTSVLNEQFFGPGTRLTVL.